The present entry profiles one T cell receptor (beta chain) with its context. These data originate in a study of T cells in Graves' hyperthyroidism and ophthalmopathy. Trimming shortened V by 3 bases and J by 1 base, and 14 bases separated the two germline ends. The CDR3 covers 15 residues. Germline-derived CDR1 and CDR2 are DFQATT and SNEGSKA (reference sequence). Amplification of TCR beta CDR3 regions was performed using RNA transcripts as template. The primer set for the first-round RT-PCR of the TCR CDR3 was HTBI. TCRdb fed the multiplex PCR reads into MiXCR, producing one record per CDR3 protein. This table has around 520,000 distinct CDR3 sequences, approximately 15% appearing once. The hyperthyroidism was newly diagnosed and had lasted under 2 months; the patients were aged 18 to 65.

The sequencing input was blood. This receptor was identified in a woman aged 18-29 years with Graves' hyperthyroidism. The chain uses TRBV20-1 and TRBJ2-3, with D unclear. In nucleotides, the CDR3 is TGCAGTGCTAGCCCTTTAGAAAGCGGCACAGATACGCAGTATTTT. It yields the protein CSASPLESGTDTQYF.